A selection of T cell receptor beta chains follows, all from one sample in a study of blood T cell repertoires in COVID-19. The assay was immunoSEQ multiplex PCR, and TCRdb's table has in-frame clones only and misses some. This table holds fewer than 350,000 clones, about nine tenths found once. What was sequenced was PBMCs or T cells enriched from blood (not recorded which). Every receptor here comes from a woman in her 40s with acute COVID-19. CDR3s include the opening cysteine and the closing phenylalanine or tryptophan. The D gene is left open where the match is weak. A clone size is listed for some rows: how often the clone was seen (once, few, many), or a class if it is expanded.

J gene	V gene	D gene	clone size	CDR3 DNA	CDR3 protein
TRBJ2-7	TRBV6-5	-	-	TGTGCCAGCCTCCCTACAGGGTTTGAGGCCTACGAGCAGTACTTC	CASLPTGFEAYEQYF
TRBJ2-1	TRBV20-1	TRBD2	-	TGCAGTGCTAGTAGTTTGGGGCGGGGGGCCAATGAGCAGTTCTTC	CSASSLGRGANEQFF
TRBJ2-3	TRBV5-4	-	once	TGTGCCAGCAGCATGCAGGGAGATACGCAGTATTTT	CASSMQGDTQYF
TRBJ1-2	TRBV4-3	TRBD1	-	TGCGCCAGCAGCGATCCCGGGACAGGGGGCATCTATGGCTACACCTTC	CASSDPGTGGIYGYTF
TRBJ1-1	TRBV11-3	-	-	TGTGCCAGCAGCGCCGACAGGCTGAACACTGAAGCTTTCTTT	CASSADRLNTEAFF
TRBJ1-2	TRBV24-1	TRBD1	-	TGTGCCACCAGTGACTCCAGGACAGGGGAGAGTCATGGCTACACCTTC	CATSDSRTGESHGYTF
TRBJ2-3	TRBV6-1	-	-	TGTGCCAGCAGTGAATTGGCAACCCGAGGTGTAGCAGATACGCAGTATTTT	CASSELATRGVADTQYF
TRBJ2-7	TRBV6-1	-	-	TGTGCCAGCAGTGAGGACAGTAGGGGAACCTACGAGCAGTACTTC	CASSEDSRGTYEQYF
TRBJ2-7	TRBV9	-	-	TGTGCCAGCAGCGTAGAACCAGGGGGGACTTACGAGCAGTACTTC	CASSVEPGGTYEQYF
TRBJ1-3	TRBV18	TRBD1	-	TGTGCCAGCTCCCAACCGACAGGGCGGGGAAACACCATATATTTT	CASSQPTGRGNTIYF
TRBJ2-7	TRBV5-5	-	-	TGTGCCAGCAGCTTGGTGTCAGGCTCCTACGAGCAGTACTTC	CASSLVSGSYEQYF
TRBJ2-3	TRBV21-1	-	-	TGTGCCAGCAGACAGGGGTGCGTCCCAGATACGCAGTATTTT	CASRQGCVPDTQYF
TRBJ2-7	TRBV7-6	TRBD2	-	TGTGCCAGCGCGGGGGTCCCTTCCTACGAGCAGTACTTC	CASAGVPSYEQYF
TRBJ1-2	TRBV11-3	-	few	TGTGCCAGCAGCCCCTCGCGGCAGGGATCCCATGGCTACACCTTC	CASSPSRQGSHGYTF
TRBJ1-5	TRBV10-1	TRBD1	-	TGCGCCAGCCACGGGGACAGCCGACCCTATAGCAATCAGCCCCAGCATTTT	CASHGDSRPYSNQPQHF
TRBJ2-3	TRBV24-1	TRBD1	-	TGTGCCACCAGTGATTGGAGGACAGGGGGCGCATTGGTCCCAGATACGCAGTATTTT	CATSDWRTGGALVPDTQYF
TRBJ2-4	TRBV24-1	-	-	TGTGCCACCAGTGATTTTCGGGGTGGTGAAAACATTCAGTACTTC	CATSDFRGGENIQYF
TRBJ1-4	TRBV2	-	-	TGTGCCAGCACAGGAAACCTTGCAACTAATGAAAAACTGTTTTTT	CASTGNLATNEKLFF
TRBJ1-5	TRBV19	-	once	TGTGCCAGTAGTCCGCGATCCTATCAGCCCCAGCATTTT	CASSPRSYQPQHF
TRBJ2-3	TRBV5-1	TRBD2	-	TGCGCCAGCAGCTCCGGGACTAGCGGGAGCACAGATACGCAGTATTTT	CASSSGTSGSTDTQYF
TRBJ2-2	TRBV18	-	-	TGTGCCAGCTCACCACGTGACACCCGGGAGCTGTTTTTT	CASSPRDTRELFF
TRBJ1-3	TRBV5-1	-	few	TGCGCCAGCAGCTTTACAGACGGAAACACCATATATTTT	CASSFTDGNTIYF
TRBJ2-2	TRBV19	TRBD2	once	TGTGCCAGTATTAGCGGGAGCCGTAGGGGCGGGGAGCTGTTTTTT	CASISGSRRGGELFF
TRBJ2-1	TRBV24-1	-	-	TGTGCCACCAGTGATCGAACCACTGAGGAGTTCTTC	CATSDRTTEEFF
TRBJ2-1	TRBV11-3	-	-	TGTGCCAGCAGCTTAGACGTTATCGGACAGAGTAACAATGAGCAGTTCTTC	CASSLDVIGQSNNEQFF
TRBJ2-2	TRBV2	-	few	TGTGCCAGCAGTAAAAGACAGATCACCGGGGAGCTGTTTTTT	CASSKRQITGELFF
TRBJ2-5	TRBV20-1	TRBD2	-	TGCAGTGCGGGAGAGGGGAGGGCCCAGTACTTC	CSAGEGRAQYF
TRBJ2-1	TRBV11-3	TRBD2	-	TGTGCCAGCAGCTTAGCTTCCCCTTTAACTAGCGGGAGGAAGAATGAGCAGTTCTTC	CASSLASPLTSGRKNEQFF
TRBJ2-3	TRBV11-3	-	-	TGTGCCAGCAGCTTAGATGGTCAGGGCCTGGATACGCAGTATTTT	CASSLDGQGLDTQYF
TRBJ2-7	TRBV11-3	-	-	TGTGCCAGCAGCACCGGCGGGGACTACGAGCAGTACTTC	CASSTGGDYEQYF
TRBJ1-1	TRBV7-9	TRBD1	-	TGTGCCAGCAGCTTAGTAGGACAGGGCACTGAAGCTTTCTTT	CASSLVGQGTEAFF
TRBJ1-1	TRBV19	TRBD1	-	TGTGCCAGTAATTACCAGGACAGGGCAACTGAAGCTTTCTTT	CASNYQDRATEAFF
TRBJ1-1	TRBV19	TRBD1	-	TGTGCCAGTACCCTGGACAGGGGTGGCACTGAAGCTTTCTTT	CASTLDRGGTEAFF
TRBJ1-1	TRBV6-5	TRBD1	-	TGTGCCAGCAGTTACGGGACAGGGGGTGAAGCTTTCTTT	CASSYGTGGEAFF
TRBJ2-4	TRBV7-2	TRBD2	-	TGTGCCAGCAGTGATACAGGACTAGCGAAAAACATTCAGTACTTC	CASSDTGLAKNIQYF
TRBJ2-1	TRBV7-3	TRBD2	-	TGTGCCAGCAGCCCGATAGCGGGAGGTGAGCAGTTCTTC	CASSPIAGGEQFF
TRBJ2-3	TRBV12-5	TRBD2	-	TGTGCTAGTGGTGGGACTAGCGGGAGGTCCAGGAATACGCAGTATTTT	CASGGTSGRSRNTQYF
TRBJ2-3	TRBV11-1	-	-	TGTGCCAGCAGCTTAGGTGGTAGCCCAGATACGCAGTATTTT	CASSLGGSPDTQYF
TRBJ1-4	TRBV6-5	-	-	TGTGCCAGCAGTTACTCTGGCCATTATGAAAAACTGTTTTTT	CASSYSGHYEKLFF
TRBJ2-7	TRBV4-2	-	-	TGTGCCAGCAGCCAAGATCTAGGTCGGGGGACAGTTGCCTACGAGCAGTACTTC	CASSQDLGRGTVAYEQYF
TRBJ2-3	TRBV4-2	-	-	TGTGCCAGCAGCCAAGAAGGCAGCAGTCCCTCAGGGAGGACGCAGTATTTT	CASSQEGSSPSGRTQYF
TRBJ1-1	TRBV5-1	-	-	TGCGCCAGCAGCTCCAGGGCTTCAGGCACTGAAGCTTTCTTT	CASSSRASGTEAFF
TRBJ1-1	TRBV19	-	-	TGTGCCAGTAGTATTCTGCCACGGGGAGCGGGTGGGACTGAAGCTTTCTTT	CASSILPRGAGGTEAFF
TRBJ2-1	TRBV28	TRBD1	-	TGTGCCAGCAGGTCCCGAAGGGGGCGAGAATACAATGAGCAGTTCTTC	CASRSRRGREYNEQFF
TRBJ2-7	TRBV9	TRBD2	once	TGTGCCAGCAGCGTAGCCCCTAGCGGGTTGTACGAGCAGTACTTC	CASSVAPSGLYEQYF
TRBJ2-5	TRBV19	-	-	TGTGCCAGTAGTATAGTGTCCGGGTTTAGAGGGGAGACCCAGTACTTC	CASSIVSGFRGETQYF
TRBJ1-1	TRBV10-2	-	-	TGCGCCAGCAGCCGGGACTCCCAAGCTGAAGCTTTCTTT	CASSRDSQAEAFF
TRBJ1-6	TRBV24-1	-	-	TGTGCCACCAGTGTGTGGCAGGGGAGATCACCCCTCCACTTT	CATSVWQGRSPLHF